This note documents a single TCR beta chain sequence. The source of the sample is a study of blood T cell repertoires in COVID-19. Looking at the study overall: Samples representing acute and convalescent COVID-19 were sourced from the United States, Italy and Spain.

Germline V gene lookup returns CDR1 MNHNS and CDR2 SASEGT. V was shortened by 0 bases and J by 3 bases, with 14 bases between the two germline ends. The CDR3 spans 16 residues. The protocol was immunoSEQ multiplex PCR, while the TCRdb copy is restricted to in-frame clones and leaves out a portion. The sample yields about 260,000 clones, about nine tenths seen once. The sample consisted of peripheral blood. This clonotype was sampled from a middle-aged woman with acute or convalescent COVID-19. V gene TRBV6-1 combines with J gene TRBJ1-2; D gene uncertain. The CDR3 DNA sequence: TGTGCCAGCAGTGAAGCGCATTCCTGGCAGGACTATGGCTACACCTTC. Encoded protein: CASSEAHSWQDYGYTF.